The 32 T cell receptor beta chains presented below share a single source sample, sequenced in a study of control samples from healthy donors and cancer patients. The data were produced by immunoSEQ multiplex PCR, yet TCRdb's version contains in-frame clones alone and is incomplete. The table includes around 130,000 clones, just under 90% detected once. The sample taken for sequencing was PBMCs. These receptors came from a man aged 50-60 years with head and neck cancer.

The CDR3 loop reads CASSVGGLAGATDTQYF. The CDR3 nucleotides are TGTGCCAGCAGCGTAGGGGGTCTAGCGGGAGCCACAGATACGCAGTATTTT. The chain combines TRBV9 with TRBJ2-3; 10 positions agree with TRBD2. The CDR3 covers 17 residues. Germline CDR1 reads SGDLS; CDR2 reads YYNGEE. The J segment lost 2 bases and the V segment lost 0 bases, leaving 6 bases of the junction unmatched. The entire variable domain, with the rest obtained from reference TRBV9 and TRBJ2-3, is as follows: DSGVTQTPKHLITATGQRVTLRCSPRSGDLSVYWYQQSLDQGLQFLIQYYNGEERAKGNILERFSAQQFPDLHSELNLSSLELGDSALYFCASSVGGLAGATDTQYFGPGTRLTVL.

The chain is built from TRBV7-9 and TRBJ2-7; TRBD2 is a possible D gene (5 bases). Germline loops: CDR1 SEHNR, CDR2 FQNEAQ (reference sequence). The V end lost 5 bases, the J end lost 7 bases, and 15 bases lay between the germline ends. The CDR3 loop spans 13 amino acids. The CDR3 sequence is CASSTGPGWEQYF. CDR3 nucleotides: TGTGCCAGCAGCACCGGGCCGGGGTGGGAGCAGTACTTC.

The chain joins TRBV13 to TRBJ2-1, with D possibly matching TRBD1 (5 bases). Trimming removed 1 base from V and 6 bases from J, with 19 bases in between. The CDR3 spans 17 residues. Germline V lookup: CDR1 PRHDT, CDR2 FYEKMQ (reference sequence). The DNA for the CDR3 is TGTGCCAGCAGCTTAGCCGGAATTGGGCAGGGCGTCAATGAGCAGTTCTTC. This encodes CASSLAGIGQGVNEQFF.

The chain carries TRBV2 and TRBJ1-2, with 7 bases matching TRBD1. CDR1 is SNHLY, CDR2 FYNNEI, per germline. CDR3 length: 15 amino acids. V lost 1 base, J lost 2 bases, and 4 bases stayed unmatched. The CDR3 bases are TGTGCCAGCAGTGAAGGGACAGGATCGAACTATGGCTACACCTTC. Translated, it gives CASSEGTGSNYGYTF. Supplemented by reference TRBV2 and TRBJ1-2, the full variable domain reads EPEVTQTPSHQVTQMGQEVILRCVPISNHLYFYWYRQILGQKVEFLVSFYNNEISEKSEIFDDQFSVERPDGSNFTLKIRSTKLEDSAMYFCASSEGTGSNYGYTFGSGTRLTVV.

This clone was observed a single time. The CDR3 region has the DNA TGTGCCAGCAGCCCGGACAGGACGAGGCAGCCCCAGCATTTT. Residues: CASSPDRTRQPQHF. The V call is TRBV7-8, the J call TRBJ1-5; 7 nucleotides agree with TRBD1. This CDR3 is 14 amino acids long. Germline CDR1 is SGHVS and CDR2 is FQNEAQ. Trimming at V came to 5 bases and at J to 7 bases, leaving 8 bases not matched to a gene.

The gene calls are TRBV6-4 and TRBJ2-7; TRBD1 matches 11 bases. Germline assignment: CDR1 MRHNA and CDR2 SNTAGT. The CDR3 is made up of 21 amino acids. Losses at the gene ends were 0 bases for V and 2 bases for J; bases not matched to a gene: 18. The CDR3 region has the DNA TGTGCCAGCAGTGACTCGAGCGGGGTCGGACAGGGGGCGTCTATCCCCTACGAGCAGTACTTC. Residues: CASSDSSGVGQGASIPYEQYF.

This chain links TRBV6-2 or TRBV6-3 with TRBJ2-7; D perhaps matches TRBD1 (5 bases). The germline V gene encodes CDR1 MNHEY and CDR2 SVGEGT. V was shortened by 0 bases and J by 2 bases, with 5 bases between the two germline ends. CDR3 length: 13 residues. CDR3 bases: TGTGCCAGCAGTTACTCGGACACCTACGAGCAGTACTTC. Translation: CASSYSDTYEQYF.

The chain has TRBV28 and TRBJ2-7; D call uncertain. Trimming shortened V by 5 bases and J by 8 bases, and 16 bases separated the two germline ends. The CDR3 runs 13 residues. Germline V gene sequence: CDR1 MDHEN, CDR2 SYDVKM. CDR3 coding DNA: TGTGCCAGCAGTGAATCCGGGCAGAGGAAGCAGTACTTC. This gives the protein CASSESGQRKQYF.

The V gene is TRBV18, the J gene TRBJ1-5; D gene ambiguous. The V end lost 3 bases, the J end lost 4 bases, and 10 bases lay between the germline ends. Germline-derived CDR1 and CDR2 are KGHSH and LQKENI. This CDR3 contains 14 residues. Here the CDR3 reads CASSPFGGNQPQHF. The CDR3 region has the DNA TGTGCCAGCTCACCTTTCGGTGGAAATCAGCCCCAGCATTTT.

This clone came up a few times. The rearrangement uses TRBV5-1 and TRBJ2-7; TRBD2 agrees at 9 bases. Unmatched junction bases numbered 16, after V lost 7 bases and J lost 5 bases. Germline assignment: CDR1 SGHRS and CDR2 YFSETQ. The CDR3 covers 16 residues. This chain's CDR3 is CASSRGGQGLVDEQYF. The CDR3 bases are TGCGCCAGCTCGCGGGGGGGTCAAGGACTAGTAGACGAGCAGTACTTC.

V gene TRBV25-1 combines with J gene TRBJ1-3; D gene ambiguous. The CDR3 spans 13 residues. Per the germline V gene, CDR1 is MGHDK and CDR2 is SYGVNS. V was cut by 2 bases and J by 4 bases, with 6 bases left in between. The DNA for the CDR3 is TGTGCCAGCAGTGAAATCATCGGAAACACCATATATTTT. This translates into CASSEIIGNTIYF.

The V gene is TRBV9, the J gene TRBJ1-1, with 8 bases fitting TRBD1. V was pared by 4 bases and J by 3 bases, with 8 bases of the junction left unmatched. The CDR3 sequence is 15 residues long. Germline V CDR1 and CDR2: SGDLS, YYNGEE. The CDR3 sequence: CASSPEGQDDTEAFF. The CDR3 DNA reads TGTGCCAGCAGCCCCGAGGGACAGGACGACACTGAAGCTTTCTTT.

The rearrangement joins TRBV29-1 to TRBJ2-7, with 9 bases identical to TRBD1. The germline gives CDR1 SQVTM, CDR2 ANQGSEA. The CDR3 runs to 16 residues. Losses at the gene ends were 1 base for V and 5 bases for J; bases not matched to a gene: 12. The DNA for the CDR3 is TGCAGCGTTGAAGGATGGACAGGGGCGATAGAGGACGAGCAGTACTTC. As protein: CSVEGWTGAIEDEQYF.

This chain uses TRBV6-5 with TRBJ1-5; D gene unclear. CDR3 size: 13 residues. The germline V gene encodes CDR1 MNHEY and CDR2 SVGAGI. V was cut by 5 bases and J by 9 bases, with 14 bases left in between. CDR3 nucleotide sequence: TGTGCCAGCAGTCGGACGGAGCAAGGGCCCCAGCATTTT. Translating gives CASSRTEQGPQHF.

This rearrangement joins TRBV27 to TRBJ2-3; D is perhaps TRBD2 (6 bases). Germline V gene lookup returns CDR1 MNHEY and CDR2 SMNVEV (reference sequence). The V gene lost 7 bases and the J gene lost 1 base, with 12 bases spanning the gap. The CDR3 runs 14 residues. The CDR3 spells CASTSGGGTDTQYF. The CDR3 nucleotides read TGTGCCAGCACCTCCGGGGGAGGCACAGATACGCAGTATTTT.

This clone appeared a single time. The chain links TRBV7-9 to TRBJ2-2; D not certain. Germline V gene sequence: CDR1 SEHNR, CDR2 FQNEAQ (reference sequence). Trimming shortened V by 3 bases and J by 1 base, and 6 bases separated the two germline ends. This CDR3 region has 14 residues. For the CDR3, the DNA is TGTGCCAGCAGCTTGCGGAGGAACACCGGGGAGCTGTTTTTT. Translated, it gives CASSLRRNTGELFF.

The chain recombines TRBV6-5 with TRBJ1-5; D is possibly TRBD1 (6 bases). The CDR3 is 15 residues long. V was shortened by 5 bases and J by 4 bases, with 15 bases between the two germline ends. Germline loops: CDR1 MNHEY, CDR2 SVGAGI. The CDR3 bases are TGTGCCAGCAGTCGGACAGCAATACCTAATCAGCCCCAGCATTTT. Its translation is CASSRTAIPNQPQHF.

The gene calls are TRBV28 and TRBJ1-1; 7 nucleotides agree with TRBD1. CDR1 and CDR2 (germline): MDHEN, SYDVKM. This CDR3 is 13 amino acids long. V was pared by 8 bases and J by 1 base, with 4 bases of the junction left unmatched. The CDR3 loop reads CASYYRGNTEAFF. The CDR3 nucleotides are TGTGCCAGCTACTACAGGGGGAACACTGAAGCTTTCTTT. Full variable domain (missing parts from reference TRBV28 and TRBJ1-1): DVKVTQSSRYLVKRTGEKVFLECVQDMDHENMFWYRQDPGLGLRLIYFSYDVKMKEKGDIPEGYSVSREKKERFSLILESASTNQTSMYLCASYYRGNTEAFFGQGTRLTVV.

The CDR3 bases are TGTGCCAGCAGCCCCAGCGGGGAAATTAATTCACCCCTCCACTTT. It is translated as CASSPSGEINSPLHF. This chain uses TRBV7-6 with TRBJ1-6; D remains unclear. V was trimmed by 5 bases and J by 6 bases, leaving 14 bases between them. The CDR3 has 15 residues. CDR1 is SGHVS and CDR2 is FNYEAQ in the germline V gene.

The chain couples TRBV11-2 to TRBJ2-1; D ambiguous. V was trimmed by 1 base and J by 9 bases, leaving 13 bases between them. The CDR3 is made up of 14 amino acids. Per germline, CDR1 SGHAT and CDR2 FQNNGV. In DNA, the CDR3 is TGTGCCAGCAGCTTAGGCCCTGATAGGCGTGAGCAGTTCTTC. It translates to CASSLGPDRREQFF.

This rearrangement joins TRBV7-2 to TRBJ1-5; D gene unclear. V was trimmed by 1 base and J by 7 bases, leaving 8 bases between them. Germline CDR1 SGHTA, CDR2 FQGNSA. The CDR3 extends over 13 amino acids. The CDR3 loop is CASSLDRGQPQHF. In DNA, the CDR3 is TGTGCCAGCAGCTTAGACCGTGGGCAGCCCCAGCATTTT. Variable domain in full (rest from reference TRBV7-2 and TRBJ1-5): GAGVSQSPSNKVTEKGKDVELRCDPISGHTALYWYRQSLGQGLEFLIYFQGNSAPDKSGLPSDRFSAERTGGSVSTLTIQRTQQEDSAVYLCASSLDRGQPQHFGDGTRLSIL.

The rearrangement uses TRBV5-4 and TRBJ2-7; D is possibly TRBD1 (5 bases). V shed 4 bases and J shed 1 base, with 21 bases lying between them. In germline, CDR1 is SGHNT, CDR2 YYREEE (reference sequence). The CDR3 consists of 17 residues. CDR3 nucleotide sequence: TGTGCCAGCAGCCCGACAGATAGGGCAGCCTCATCCTACGAGCAGTACTTC. Translated, it gives CASSPTDRAASSYEQYF. The full variable domain, its missing parts supplied by reference TRBV5-4 and TRBJ2-7, is ETGVTQSPTHLIKTRGQQVTLRCSSQSGHNTVSWYQQALGQGPQFIFQYYREEENGRGNFPPRFSGLQFPNYSSELNVNALELDDSALYLCASSPTDRAASSYEQYFGPGTRLTVT.

This chain connects TRBV5-5 to TRBJ1-1; D might be TRBD1 (6 bases). This CDR3 contains 16 residues. Germline CDR1 is SGHKS and CDR2 is YYEKEE (reference sequence). V was trimmed by 0 bases and J by 5 bases, leaving 17 bases between them. The CDR3 bases are TGTGCCAGCAGCTTGGCCGGAAGGGGGACTAAGACTGAAGCTTTCTTT. Its protein is CASSLAGRGTKTEAFF.

The genes are TRBV28 and TRBJ2-3; the match to TRBD2 covers 12 bases. The V gene end was trimmed by 6 bases and the J gene end by 1 base; junction bases not matched to a gene: 11. The V gene's germline CDR1 is MDHEN and CDR2 SYDVKM. This CDR3 is built from 18 residues. The DNA for the CDR3 is TGTGCCAGCAGCTTCCCTCCTAGCGGGGGGGCCGGCACAGATACGCAGTATTTT. This encodes CASSFPPSGGAGTDTQYF.

The V gene is TRBV6-6, the J gene TRBJ1-4; 7 bases line up with TRBD1. The V segment lost 6 bases and the J segment 6 bases; nucleotides outside the gene matches: 7. Germline CDR1 MNHNY, CDR2 SVGAGI (reference sequence). The CDR3 is made up of 14 amino acids. The CDR3, as DNA: TGTGCCAGCAGGGGTACTCAGGGGGATGAAAAACTGTTTTTT. Translation gives CASRGTQGDEKLFF.

The rearrangement joins TRBV7-8 to TRBJ2-7, with a tentative D call TRBD1 (6 bases). Trimming took 5 bases from V and 3 from J, leaving 14 bases between them. Per germline, CDR1 SGHVS and CDR2 FQNEAQ. The CDR3 totals 14 residues. CDR3 in amino acids: CASSPQGQVYEQYF. CDR3 in DNA: TGTGCCAGCAGCCCCCAGGGGCAGGTCTACGAGCAGTACTTC.

V is TRBV6-1 and J is TRBJ1-2; D gene unclear. The CDR3 length is 12 residues. The germline V and J ends were trimmed by 2 bases and 4 bases, with 5 bases remaining between them. The germline CDR1 and CDR2 sequences are MNHNS and SASEGT. The CDR3 region is CASSEPGYGYTF. The CDR3 DNA follows: TGTGCCAGCAGTGAACCGGGCTATGGCTACACCTTC.

This clone was recorded a few times. This chain uses TRBV27 with TRBJ2-5; weak D call: TRBD2 (6 bases). Germline V CDR1 and CDR2: MNHEY, SMNVEV (reference sequence). The V end lost 9 bases, the J end lost 2 bases, and 16 bases lay between the germline ends. The CDR3 is 14 residues long. CDR3 DNA: TGTGCCAGAGTCGAGGCGGGGACTCAAGAGACCCAGTACTTC. Translated: CARVEAGTQETQYF.

The V call is TRBV19, the J call TRBJ1-4, with TRBD1 as a possible D gene (6 bases). Germline values: CDR1 LNHDA, CDR2 SQIVND (reference sequence). This CDR3 spans 16 amino acids. Trimming stripped 3 bases from V and 3 bases from J, with 14 bases between. CDR3 protein: CASSMISRGPNEKLFF. In DNA, the CDR3 is TGTGCCAGTAGTATGATCAGCAGGGGCCCTAATGAAAAACTGTTTTTT.

The J gene is TRBJ1-1, the V gene TRBV6-1, with D possibly being TRBD1 (5 bases). Per the germline V gene, CDR1 is MNHNS and CDR2 is SASEGT. The germline V and J ends were trimmed by 5 bases and 1 base, with 8 bases remaining between them. The CDR3 consists of 13 residues. This chain's CDR3 is CASSSDRNTEAFF. In DNA form, the CDR3 reads TGTGCCAGCAGTTCCGACAGGAACACTGAAGCTTTCTTT.

This clone was observed a single time. The chain uses TRBV7-2 and TRBJ2-2; TRBD2 agrees at 10 bases. Per the germline V gene, CDR1 is SGHTA and CDR2 is FQGNSA. The CDR3 runs to 16 residues. The J segment lost 6 bases and the V segment lost 8 bases, leaving 12 bases of the junction unmatched. The CDR3 nucleotides read TGTGCCAGCCGTGGGAGCGGGAGGGCCTTCGCCGGGGAGCTGTTTTTT. This translates into CASRGSGRAFAGELFF.

The chain carries TRBV6-1 and TRBJ2-3; TRBD2 agrees at 7 bases. The CDR3 loop spans 16 amino acids. J lost 3 bases, V lost 1 base, and 7 bases had no gene match. Germline values: CDR1 MNHNS, CDR2 SASEGT. CDR3 sequence: CASSEGRGRVTDTQYF. CDR3 DNA sequence: TGTGCCAGCAGTGAAGGTCGTGGGAGGGTAACAGATACGCAGTATTTT.